The 25 T cell receptor beta chains below were found in one sample sequenced in a study of shared clonotypes between healthy human individuals. Naive CD8 cells lacked CD45RO, underwent positive selection for CCR7 and left out terminally differentiated effector memory CD45RA+ cells. Data came from immunoSEQ multiplex PCR; TCRdb stores just in-frame clones and leaves some out. The sample has 1.5 million to 2.5 million clones; less than 95% are singletons. Sequencing used naive CD8+ T cells sorted from blood. The receptors derive from a man aged 18 to 30 in good health.

The rearrangement joins TRBV5-1 to TRBJ2-3; 8 bases fit TRBD2. The V segment lost 3 bases and the J segment 2 bases; nucleotides outside the gene matches: 14. There are 18 residues in the CDR3. CDR1 SGHRS and CDR2 YFSETQ come from the germline V gene. The DNA of the CDR3 is TGCGCCAGCAGCTCCGAATCCCCAAGCGGGAGTCTCACAGATACGCAGTATTTT. It yields the protein CASSSESPSGSLTDTQYF.

This chain uses TRBV11-2 with TRBJ2-3, with D unresolved. CDR3 length: 14 amino acids. The germline gives CDR1 SGHAT, CDR2 FQNNGV. V was clipped by 4 bases and J by 0 bases, with 8 bases between them. The CDR3 is CASSSGTSTDTQYF. In DNA, the CDR3 is TGTGCCAGCAGCTCCGGAACAAGCACAGATACGCAGTATTTT.

The chain joins TRBV6-4 to TRBJ2-7, with a tentative D call TRBD1 (5 bases). V gave up 2 bases and J gave up 5 bases, with 16 bases separating them. The V gene's germline CDR1 is MRHNA and CDR2 SNTAGT. This CDR3 contains 15 residues. Here the CDR3 reads CASSDLGAAVHEQYF. DNA of the CDR3: TGTGCCAGCAGTGACCTTGGGGCCGCTGTCCACGAGCAGTACTTC.

The gene calls are TRBV28 and TRBJ1-5; D gene uncertain. Germline V gene sequence: CDR1 MDHEN, CDR2 SYDVKM. The CDR3 is made up of 17 amino acids. V gave up 4 bases and J gave up 8 bases, with 24 bases separating them. CDR3 amino acids: CASSSSLKRVGFEPQHF. The CDR3 coding sequence is TGTGCCAGCAGTTCTTCACTAAAAAGGGTGGGTTTTGAGCCCCAGCATTTT. Full variable domain (remainder filled in from reference TRBV28 and TRBJ1-5): DVKVTQSSRYLVKRTGEKVFLECVQDMDHENMFWYRQDPGLGLRLIYFSYDVKMKEKGDIPEGYSVSREKKERFSLILESASTNQTSMYLCASSSSLKRVGFEPQHFGDGTRLSIL.

This sequence joins TRBV5-1 and TRBJ2-2; D is possibly TRBD2 (6 bases). Germline CDR1 reads SGHRS; CDR2 reads YFSETQ. V was trimmed by 2 bases and J by 8 bases, leaving 16 bases between them. The CDR3 covers 15 residues. CDR3: CASSLYPGLGGELFF. CDR3 nucleotide sequence: TGCGCCAGCAGCTTATACCCGGGACTTGGGGGGGAGCTGTTTTTT.

The V and J genes are TRBV6-1 and TRBJ1-2; 8 bases are shared with TRBD1. The V gene end was trimmed by 6 bases and the J gene end by 7 bases; junction bases not matched to a gene: 7. The CDR3 has 13 residues. Germline lookup yields CDR1 MNHNS and CDR2 SASEGT. The CDR3 sequence is CASRGQGRSGYTF. CDR3 nucleotide sequence: TGTGCCAGCAGAGGACAGGGAAGAAGTGGCTACACCTTC.

In its sample, this clone was seen once. V gene TRBV5-1 combines with J gene TRBJ2-1, with 8 bases lining up with TRBD2. CDR3 length: 17 amino acids. V lost 0 bases, J lost 0 bases, and 5 bases stayed unmatched. Looked up from germline, CDR1 is SGHRS and CDR2 is YFSETQ. The CDR3 DNA is TGCGCCAGCAGCTTGGAGCGGGGGCTGAGCTCCTACAATGAGCAGTTCTTC. Amino acids: CASSLERGLSSYNEQFF.

The sample holds a few counts of this clone. The rearrangement links TRBV4-1 to TRBJ2-7, with D unclear. Looked up from germline, CDR1 is MGHRA and CDR2 is YSYEKL. The CDR3 is made up of 14 amino acids. Deletions cut 4 bases from V and 5 bases from J, with 15 bases between. CDR3 loop: CASSPGPQDDEQYF. For the CDR3, the DNA is TGCGCCAGCAGCCCAGGCCCCCAGGACGACGAGCAGTACTTC.

The rearrangement links TRBV4-1 to TRBJ2-1; 7 bases are shared with TRBD1. The germline V gene encodes CDR1 MGHRA and CDR2 YSYEKL. Unmatched junction bases numbered 3, after V lost 0 bases and J lost 4 bases. The CDR3 covers 15 residues. Here the CDR3 DNA reads TGCGCCAGCAGCCAAGAAAGACAGGGTTACAATGAGCAGTTCTTC. Protein sequence: CASSQERQGYNEQFF.

The chain has TRBV7-9 and TRBJ2-7; no definite D call. Germline CDR1 SEHNR, CDR2 FQNEAQ (reference sequence). This CDR3 has 13 residues. V was cut by 1 base and J by 3 bases, with 7 bases left in between. CDR3 bases: TGTGCCAGCAGCTTAGTCCAGGACTACGAGCAGTACTTC. It encodes CASSLVQDYEQYF.

The rearrangement joins TRBV27 to TRBJ1-2; TRBD1 aligns across 10 bases. This CDR3 spans 18 amino acids. Germline-derived CDR1 and CDR2 are MNHEY and SMNVEV (reference sequence). Trimming at V came to 3 bases and at J to 0 bases, leaving 10 bases not matched to a gene. The DNA of the CDR3 is TGTGCCAGCAGTTTTGCCCCGGGACAGGGGCCGGCTAACTATGGCTACACCTTC. This translates into CASSFAPGQGPANYGYTF.

The V and J genes are TRBV11-2 and TRBJ2-7; D might be TRBD1 (5 bases). V lost 1 base and J 4 bases, leaving 11 bases between the germline ends. There are 14 residues in the CDR3. From germline, CDR1 is SGHAT and CDR2 FQNNGV. CDR3 protein: CASSLGPAGYEQYF. In DNA, the CDR3 is TGTGCCAGCAGCTTAGGGCCGGCAGGGTACGAGCAGTACTTC.

J is TRBJ2-5 and V is TRBV10-2, with D perhaps matching TRBD1 (6 bases). Between the trimmed V and J ends, which lost 7 bases and 1 base, there was a span of 16 bases. The CDR3 runs 15 residues. Germline CDR1 and CDR2: WSHSY and SAAADI. The chain's CDR3 is CASNRDTSSQETQYF. CDR3 nucleotide sequence: TGCGCCAGCAACCGGGACACGTCGAGCCAAGAGACCCAGTACTTC.

The chain links TRBV7-2 to TRBJ2-7; maybe TRBD2 (6 bases). Between the trimmed V and J ends, which lost 4 bases and 3 bases, there was a span of 7 bases. CDR1 is SGHTA and CDR2 is FQGNSA in the germline V gene. The CDR3 has 12 residues. In DNA form, the CDR3 reads TGTGCCAGCAGCTACGGGGGCTACGAGCAGTACTTC. The encoded protein is CASSYGGYEQYF.

This rearrangement joins TRBV6-1 to TRBJ2-7; TRBD1 is a possible D gene (6 bases). Germline V gene sequence: CDR1 MNHNS, CDR2 SASEGT. With 1 base removed from V and 3 bases from J, the gap between germline ends came to 10 bases. The CDR3 is 14 residues long. This CDR3 is CASSEVGAVYEQYF. For the CDR3, the DNA is TGTGCCAGCAGTGAAGTGGGGGCCGTCTACGAGCAGTACTTC.

This clone was counted only a few times. Other DNA sequences from this sample encode an identical CDR3 as well. The V and J genes are TRBV5-5 and TRBJ1-5; a possible D gene is TRBD1 (5 bases). The germline CDR1 and CDR2 sequences are SGHKS and YYEKEE (reference sequence). Trimming took off 3 bases at V and 0 bases at J, with 7 bases between the two ends. The CDR3 has 14 amino acids. The chain's CDR3 is CASSWGDSNQPQHF. The CDR3 nucleotides are TGTGCCAGCAGCTGGGGGGATAGCAATCAGCCCCAGCATTTT.

CDR3 sequence reads: CASSPDRGPDPNTEAFF. The CDR3 DNA reads as TGCGCCAGCAGCCCCGACAGGGGACCAGACCCGAACACTGAAGCTTTCTTT. The rearrangement links TRBV4-1 to TRBJ1-1; 8 bases agree with TRBD1. The CDR3 has 17 residues. Germline-derived CDR1 and CDR2 are MGHRA and YSYEKL. V lost 4 bases, J lost 1 base, and 11 bases stayed unmatched.

V and J are TRBV28 and TRBJ2-7; 8 bases are a match to TRBD1. Germline V CDR1 and CDR2: MDHEN, SYDVKM. J gave up 1 base and V 5 bases, and 10 bases lay outside the gene matches. The CDR3 sequence is 16 residues long. The CDR3 coding sequence is TGTGCCAGCAGTCAACCTACCGGGACAGGATCCTACGAGCAGTACTTC. Amino acid sequence: CASSQPTGTGSYEQYF.

The chain couples TRBV19 to TRBJ1-5, with D possibly TRBD1 on 5 matching bases. Germline CDR1 reads LNHDA; CDR2 reads SQIVND (reference sequence). V lost 7 bases to trimming and J lost 4 bases, with 14 bases between them. The length of the CDR3 is 14 residues. The CDR3 DNA is TGTGCCAGTAAAAAGGGGTTCGGGAATCAGCCCCAGCATTTT. Residues: CASKKGFGNQPQHF. The variable domain in full, with the rest retrieved from reference TRBV19 and TRBJ1-5, is DGGITQSPKYLFRKEGQNVTLSCEQNLNHDAMYWYRQDPGQGLRLIYYSQIVNDFQKGDIAEGYSVSREKKESFPLTVTSAQKNPTAFYLCASKKGFGNQPQHFGDGTRLSIL.

The chain employs TRBV4-1 and TRBJ2-2, with TRBD2 matching over 11 bases. Per germline, CDR1 MGHRA and CDR2 YSYEKL. V shed 3 bases, J shed 4 bases, and the junction held 10 bases outside the gene matches. This CDR3 is 18 amino acids long. The DNA of the CDR3 is TGCGCCAGCAGCCATTCCCTCGGTAGCGGGAGGGCCACCGGGGAGCTGTTTTTT. As protein: CASSHSLGSGRATGELFF.

The chain employs TRBV14 and TRBJ2-1; D perhaps matches TRBD1 (6 bases). V was pared by 2 bases and J by 4 bases, with 18 bases between. The CDR3 has 17 residues. The germline CDR1 and CDR2 sequences are SGHDN and FVKESK. The CDR3 spells CASSQTTTGHPYNEQFF. The CDR3 coding sequence is TGTGCCAGCAGCCAAACAACTACAGGGCACCCTTACAATGAGCAGTTCTTC.

This rearrangement joins TRBV20-1 to TRBJ2-1; D unresolved. V shed 7 bases and J shed 8 bases, with 12 bases lying between them. CDR3 length equals 11 residues. Germline V gene data show CDR1 as DFQATT and CDR2 as SNEGSKA (reference sequence). In nucleotides, the CDR3 is TGCAGTGGCGAATCCTTGGATGAGCAGTTCTTC. Protein: CSGESLDEQFF.

V is TRBV29-1 and J is TRBJ2-1; 13 nucleotides line up with TRBD2. The CDR3 has 15 amino acids. CDR1 is SQVTM and CDR2 is ANQGSEA in the germline V gene. With V trimmed by 7 bases and J by 7 bases, 10 bases remained unmatched. The DNA for the CDR3 is TGCAGCGCCGACGGGACTAGCGGGATCTTGAATGAGCAGTTCTTC. It yields the protein CSADGTSGILNEQFF.

V usage is TRBV19 and J usage is TRBJ2-2, with no clear D. Trimming left V 3 bases short and J 5 bases short, with 13 bases between. The CDR3 is 15 residues long. Germline CDR1 and CDR2: LNHDA and SQIVND (reference sequence). The CDR3 region is CASSILGVTTGELFF. The CDR3, as DNA: TGTGCCAGTAGTATCTTAGGAGTTACGACCGGGGAGCTGTTTTTT. The full variable domain, in which reference TRBV19 and TRBJ2-2 provide the parts outside the CDR3, is DGGITQSPKYLFRKEGQNVTLSCEQNLNHDAMYWYRQDPGQGLRLIYYSQIVNDFQKGDIAEGYSVSREKKESFPLTVTSAQKNPTAFYLCASSILGVTTGELFFGEGSRLTVL.

The chain recombines TRBV7-3 with TRBJ2-3; 11 bases map to TRBD2. Losses at the gene ends were 4 bases for V and 6 bases for J; bases not matched to a gene: 6. CDR1 and CDR2 (germline): SGHTA, FQGTGA. The CDR3 sequence is 15 residues long. The DNA of the CDR3 is TGTGCCAGCAGCTCCTCCGGGACTAGCGGTGATACGCAGTATTTT. It specifies CASSSSGTSGDTQYF.